This TCR beta chain was documented in a study of T cell changes during pregnancy in multiple sclerosis. The table came from immunoSEQ multiplex PCR; TCRdb's copy has only in-frame clones and leaves some out. In the table there are tens of thousands of clones, around nine tenths of which are singletons. The CDR3 runs 15 residues. Germline CDR1 MDHEN, CDR2 SYDVKM. Losses at the gene ends were 8 bases for V and 6 bases for J; bases not matched to a gene: 12. The TCR comes from a female donor with multiple sclerosis, enrolled in a pregnancy study. Material: peripheral blood, obtained in the second trimester of pregnancy. The genes are TRBV28 and TRBJ2-1; 8 bases are a match to TRBD2. The CDR3 DNA is TGTGCCAGCGATAGCCTTACGGGGGGGCCCAATGAGCAGTTCTTC. Translation: CASDSLTGGPNEQFF. The variable domain in full, with the rest retrieved from reference TRBV28 and TRBJ2-1, is DVKVTQSSRYLVKRTGEKVFLECVQDMDHENMFWYRQDPGLGLRLIYFSYDVKMKEKGDIPEGYSVSREKKERFSLILESASTNQTSMYLCASDSLTGGPNEQFFGPGTRLTVL.